This T cell receptor beta chain was sequenced for a study of technical replicates of blood from a few donors. This clone was seen a handful of times. This CDR3 has 13 amino acids. Germline CDR1 and CDR2: SEHNR and FQNEAQ (reference sequence). Trimming took off 3 bases at V and 0 bases at J, with 5 bases between the two ends. Assay used: immunoSEQ multiplex PCR; TCRdb lists only in-frame clones, some missing. The sample carries tens of thousands of clones, 85% to 95% recorded once. This chain joins TRBV7-9 and TRBJ1-1; no clear D gene. The sequencing sample was made of T cells isolated from PBMCs. The sequence derives from a human donor in good health. CDR3: CASSFNLNTEAFF. The CDR3 DNA follows: TGTGCCAGCAGCTTCAATCTGAACACTGAAGCTTTCTTT.